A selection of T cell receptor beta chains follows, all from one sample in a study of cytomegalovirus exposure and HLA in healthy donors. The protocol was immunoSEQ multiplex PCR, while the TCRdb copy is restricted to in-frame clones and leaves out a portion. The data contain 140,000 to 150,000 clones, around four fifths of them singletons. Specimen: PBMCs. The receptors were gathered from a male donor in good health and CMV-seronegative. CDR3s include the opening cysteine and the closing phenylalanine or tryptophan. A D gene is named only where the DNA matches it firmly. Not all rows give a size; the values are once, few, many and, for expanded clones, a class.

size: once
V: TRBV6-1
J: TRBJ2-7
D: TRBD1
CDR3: CASSEAYYRGGSEQYF
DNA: TGTGCCAGCAGTGAAGCCTATTACAGGGGCGGATCCGAGCAGTACTTC

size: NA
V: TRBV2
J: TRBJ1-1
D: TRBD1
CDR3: CASNRGGLNTEAFF
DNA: TGTGCCAGCAACAGGGGAGGATTGAACACTGAAGCTTTCTTT

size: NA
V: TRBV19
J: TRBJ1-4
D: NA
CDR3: CASSIQGGEKLFF
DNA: TGTGCCAGTAGTATCCAGGGTGGCGAAAAACTGTTTTTT

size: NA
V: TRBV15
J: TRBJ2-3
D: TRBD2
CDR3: CATSRWRESTDTQYF
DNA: TGTGCCACCAGCAGGTGGCGGGAGAGCACAGATACGCAGTATTTT

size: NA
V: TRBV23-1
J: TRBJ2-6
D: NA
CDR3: CASRAVEGGANVLTF
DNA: TGCGCCAGCAGAGCCGTTGAGGGTGGGGCCAACGTCCTGACTTTC

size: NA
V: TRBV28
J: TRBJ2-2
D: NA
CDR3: CASSLAGADRAGELFF
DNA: TGTGCCAGCAGTTTGGCCGGAGCGGATCGGGCCGGGGAGCTGTTTTTT

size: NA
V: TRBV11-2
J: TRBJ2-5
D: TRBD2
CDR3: CASSAERLAGVGETQYF
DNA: TGTGCCAGCAGCGCAGAGCGCTTGGCGGGAGTGGGTGAGACCCAGTACTTC

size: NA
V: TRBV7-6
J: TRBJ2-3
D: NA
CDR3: CASSLPGSGGDTQYF
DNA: TGTGCCAGCAGCTTACCGGGGTCTGGGGGGGATACGCAGTATTTT

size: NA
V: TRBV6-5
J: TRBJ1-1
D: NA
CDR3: CASSLTGLTEAFF
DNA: TGTGCCAGCAGTTTGACAGGACTCACTGAAGCTTTCTTT

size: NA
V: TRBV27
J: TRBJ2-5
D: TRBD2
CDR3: CASNPSGAGDQYF
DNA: TGTGCCAGCAACCCTAGCGGGGCAGGGGACCAGTACTTC

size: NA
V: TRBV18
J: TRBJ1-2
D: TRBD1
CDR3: CASSPTGAPYYGYTF
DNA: TGTGCCAGCTCACCCACAGGGGCCCCGTACTATGGCTACACCTTC

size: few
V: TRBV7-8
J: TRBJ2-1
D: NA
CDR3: CASSLTGSSYNEQFF
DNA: TGTGCCAGCAGCTTAACCGGGAGCTCCTACAATGAGCAGTTCTTC

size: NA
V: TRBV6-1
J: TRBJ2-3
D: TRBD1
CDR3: CASSDDVTGGVWTDTQYF
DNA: TGTGCCAGCAGTGACGATGTTACAGGGGGCGTTTGGACAGATACGCAGTATTTT

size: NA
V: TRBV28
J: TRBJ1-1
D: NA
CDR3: CASSLGIRGGFRRAFF
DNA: TGTGCCAGCAGTTTAGGTATCCGGGGGGGCTTCCGGAGAGCTTTCTTT

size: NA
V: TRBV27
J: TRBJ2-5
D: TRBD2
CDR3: CASSFWQRGTLRGQYF
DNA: TGTGCCAGCAGTTTTTGGCAGCGGGGCACACTACGGGGGCAGTACTTC

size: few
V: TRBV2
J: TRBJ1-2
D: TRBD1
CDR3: CASSEGGQGELNYGYTF
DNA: TGTGCCAGCAGTGAAGGGGGACAGGGAGAGCTTAACTATGGCTACACCTTC

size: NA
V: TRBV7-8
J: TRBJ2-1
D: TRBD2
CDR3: CASSLVGLPNEQFF
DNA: TGTGCCAGCAGCTTAGTGGGACTACCCAATGAGCAGTTCTTC

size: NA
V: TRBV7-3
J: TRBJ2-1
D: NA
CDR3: CASSNRAMTYNEQFF
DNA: TGTGCCAGCAGCAACAGGGCCATGACCTACAATGAGCAGTTCTTC

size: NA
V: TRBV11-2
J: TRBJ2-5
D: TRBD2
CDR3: CASSFTSGSSLGGETQYF
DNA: TGTGCCAGCAGCTTCACTAGCGGGAGTTCGCTGGGGGGGGAGACCCAGTACTTC

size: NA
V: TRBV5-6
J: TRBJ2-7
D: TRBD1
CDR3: CASSSTGTGIYEQYF
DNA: TGTGCCAGCAGCTCTACCGGGACAGGGATTTACGAGCAGTACTTC

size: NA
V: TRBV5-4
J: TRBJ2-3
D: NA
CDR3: CASGGGRGRTDTQYF
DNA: TGTGCCAGCGGGGGGGGCAGGGGGCGCACAGATACGCAGTATTTT

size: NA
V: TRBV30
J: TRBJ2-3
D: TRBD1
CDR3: CAWSGQGVGTDTQYF
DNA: TGTGCCTGGAGTGGACAGGGCGTAGGCACAGATACGCAGTATTTT

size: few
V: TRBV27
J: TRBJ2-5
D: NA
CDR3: CASSLGPSEETQYF
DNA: TGTGCCAGCAGTTTGGGTCCCTCGGAGGAGACCCAGTACTTC

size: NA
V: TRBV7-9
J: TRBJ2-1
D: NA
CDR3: CASSPHSHPGFF
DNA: TGTGCCAGCAGCCCCCACTCTCACCCCGGGTTCTTC

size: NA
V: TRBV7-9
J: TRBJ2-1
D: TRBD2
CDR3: CASSPRLAGGYNEQFF
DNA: TGTGCCAGCAGCCCGAGACTAGCGGGGGGATACAATGAGCAGTTCTTC

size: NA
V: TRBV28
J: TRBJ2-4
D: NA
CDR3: CASSLPVAGAKNIQYF
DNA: TGTGCCAGCAGTTTGCCCGTAGCTGGAGCCAAAAACATTCAGTACTTC

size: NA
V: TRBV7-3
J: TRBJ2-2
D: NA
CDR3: CASSLGGRRTGELFF
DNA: TGTGCCAGCAGCTTAGGAGGAAGAAGGACCGGGGAGCTGTTTTTT

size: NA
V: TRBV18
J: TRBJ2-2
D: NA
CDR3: CASSPAGQNTGELFF
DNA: TGTGCCAGCTCACCAGCAGGACAGAACACCGGGGAGCTGTTTTTT

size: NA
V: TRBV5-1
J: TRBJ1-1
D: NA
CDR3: CASSLTQGEAFF
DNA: TGCGCCAGCAGCCTAACTCAGGGTGAAGCTTTCTTT

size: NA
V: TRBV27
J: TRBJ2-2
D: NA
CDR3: CASSFGGGNGELFF
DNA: TGTGCCAGCAGTTTTGGAGGGGGCAACGGGGAGCTGTTTTTT

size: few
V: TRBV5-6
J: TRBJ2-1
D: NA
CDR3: CASRGGGYNEQFF
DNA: TGTGCCAGCAGGGGGGGAGGCTACAATGAGCAGTTCTTC

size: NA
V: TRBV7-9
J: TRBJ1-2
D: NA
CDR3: CSSSKTETNYGYTF
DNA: TGTTCCAGCAGCAAGACAGAAACTAACTATGGCTACACCTTC

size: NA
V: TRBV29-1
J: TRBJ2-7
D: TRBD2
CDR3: CSVREGMEQYF
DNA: TGCAGCGTCAGGGAGGGAATGGAGCAGTACTTC

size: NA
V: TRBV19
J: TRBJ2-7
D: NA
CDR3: CASSISVSSYEQYF
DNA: TGTGCCAGTAGTATTAGCGTTTCATCCTACGAGCAGTACTTC

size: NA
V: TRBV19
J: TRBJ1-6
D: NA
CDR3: CASSIQLNSPLHF
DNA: TGTGCCAGTAGTATACAGTTAAATTCACCCCTCCACTTT

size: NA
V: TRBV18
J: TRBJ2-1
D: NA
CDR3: CASSPPGSGQNNEQFF
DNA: TGTGCCAGCTCACCTCCCGGCAGCGGACAGAACAATGAGCAGTTCTTC

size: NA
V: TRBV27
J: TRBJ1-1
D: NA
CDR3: CASSYRDTNTEAFF
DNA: TGTGCCAGCAGTTACCGGGACACTAACACTGAAGCTTTCTTT

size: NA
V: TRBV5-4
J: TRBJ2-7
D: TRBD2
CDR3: CTSSPPGGSLYEQYF
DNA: TGTACCAGCAGCCCCCCTGGCGGGAGCCTCTACGAGCAGTACTTC

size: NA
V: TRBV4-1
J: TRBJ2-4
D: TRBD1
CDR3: CASSRQGLAYRYF
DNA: TGCGCCAGCAGCCGACAGGGGCTAGCGTATCGGTACTTC

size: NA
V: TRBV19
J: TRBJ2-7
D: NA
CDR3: CASSTGLGDEQYF
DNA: TGTGCCAGTAGTACGGGACTTGGCGACGAGCAGTACTTC

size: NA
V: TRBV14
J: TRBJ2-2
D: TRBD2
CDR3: CASSLLAGGIGELFF
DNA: TGTGCCAGCAGCCTGCTAGCGGGAGGAATCGGGGAGCTGTTTTTT

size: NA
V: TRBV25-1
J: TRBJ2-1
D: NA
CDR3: CASSEFPGFINEQFF
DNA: TGTGCCAGCAGTGAATTTCCGGGTTTTATCAATGAGCAGTTCTTC

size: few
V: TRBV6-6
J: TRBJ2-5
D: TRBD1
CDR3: CASRHRDRGQETQYF
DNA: TGTGCCAGCAGACACCGGGACAGGGGACAAGAGACCCAGTACTTC

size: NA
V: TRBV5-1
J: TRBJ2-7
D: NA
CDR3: CASSLAGDSYEQYF
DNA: TGCGCCAGCAGCTTGGCCGGAGACTCCTACGAGCAGTACTTC

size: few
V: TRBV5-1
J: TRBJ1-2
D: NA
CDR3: CASSFSSREDGYTF
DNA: TGCGCCAGCAGCTTTAGTTCGAGAGAGGATGGCTACACCTTC

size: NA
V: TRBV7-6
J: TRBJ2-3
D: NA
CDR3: CASSLEAGRYTDTQYF
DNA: TGTGCCAGCAGCTTAGAGGCGGGACGTTACACAGATACGCAGTATTTT

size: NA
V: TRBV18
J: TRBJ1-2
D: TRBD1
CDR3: CASSAWDSPAFYGYTF
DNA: TGTGCCAGCTCAGCTTGGGACAGTCCCGCGTTCTATGGCTACACCTTC

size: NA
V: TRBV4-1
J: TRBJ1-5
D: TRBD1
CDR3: CASGQRQGWDQPQHF
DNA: TGCGCCAGCGGACAGAGACAGGGATGGGATCAGCCCCAGCATTTT

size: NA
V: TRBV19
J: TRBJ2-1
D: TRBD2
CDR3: CASSIIAGSPYNEQFF
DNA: TGTGCCAGTAGTATAATAGCGGGATCACCCTACAATGAGCAGTTCTTC

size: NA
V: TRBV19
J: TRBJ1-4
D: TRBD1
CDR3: CASSPYGQGGGEKLFF
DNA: TGTGCCAGTAGTCCGTACGGACAGGGGGGCGGTGAAAAACTGTTTTTT

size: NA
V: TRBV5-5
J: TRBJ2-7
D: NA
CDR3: CASSPEGIAYEQYF
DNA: TGTGCCAGCAGCCCTGAGGGAATCGCCTACGAGCAGTACTTC

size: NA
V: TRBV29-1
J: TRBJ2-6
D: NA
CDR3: CSVEVRTGSSGANVLTF
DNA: TGCAGCGTTGAAGTAAGGACGGGGAGCTCTGGGGCCAACGTCCTGACTTTC